This passage covers 5 T cell receptor beta chains from one sample sequenced in a study of human T cells and chemical hapten exposure. The library tagged individual cDNA molecules with unique molecular identifiers. TCRdb analysed the reads with MiXCR anew, one entry per CDR3 protein. This table holds some 4,100 distinct CDR3 sequences, roughly 50% found once. Treatment given: therapeutic diphenylcyclopropenone sensitization with weekly scalp DPC. The sample was whole blood, taken before DPC sensitization or 2, 6, or about 24 weeks after (not recorded which). These receptors were collected from an adult with alopecia areata. Some clones in this sample may be carry-over from other donors' samples. This table probably holds off-target reads from a library built for another chain.

The rearrangement joins TRBV12-3 or TRBV12-4 to TRBJ2-7; 7 nucleotides match TRBD2. This CDR3 comprises 12 residues. The J segment lost 6 bases and the V segment lost 6 bases, leaving 5 bases of the junction unmatched. This CDR3 is CASSYTGGEQYF. CDR3 in DNA: TGTGCCAGCAGCTACACGGGGGGCGAGCAGTACTTC.

CDR3 loop: CASSESNEQFF. The CDR3 nucleotides are TGTGCCAGCAGTGAGTCCAATGAGCAGTTCTTC. This chain links TRBV2 with TRBJ2-1; D is uncertain. V was shortened by 3 bases and J by 6 bases, with 3 bases between the two germline ends. The CDR3 sequence is 11 residues long. From germline, CDR1 is SNHLY and CDR2 FYNNEI.

The chain is built from TRBV29-1 and TRBJ1-1; D not resolved. The CDR3 totals 12 residues. The germline CDR1 and CDR2 sequences are SQVTM and ANQGSEA. Trimming took off 5 bases at V and 7 bases at J, with 14 bases between the two ends. In DNA form, the CDR3 reads TGCAGCGTTTTACCCAACAGCAATGAAGCTTTCTTT. The encoded protein is CSVLPNSNEAFF.

The rearrangement uses TRBV29-1 and TRBJ2-1; D gene ambiguous. Trimming stripped 3 bases from V and 4 bases from J, with 13 bases between. The CDR3 sequence is 14 residues long. CDR1 is SQVTM and CDR2 is ANQGSEA in the germline V gene. CDR3 region: CSVDLTSLYNEQFF. The CDR3 DNA follows: TGCAGCGTTGATTTAACCAGCCTATACAATGAGCAGTTCTTC.

The chain has TRBV7-3 and TRBJ2-5; D gene unclear. Trimming took 1 base from V and 5 from J, leaving 8 bases between them. Germline CDR1 reads SGHTA; CDR2 reads FQGTGA. CDR3 size: 13 residues. The CDR3 sequence: CASSLIYSETQYF. The CDR3, as DNA: TGTGCCAGCAGCTTAATTTATTCGGAGACCCAGTACTTC. The complete variable domain, with remaining parts taken from reference TRBV7-3 and TRBJ2-5, reads GAGVSQTPSNKVTEKGKYVELRCDPISGHTALYWYRQSLGQGPEFLIYFQGTGAADDSGLPNDRFFAVRPEGSVSTLKIQRTERGDSAVYLCASSLIYSETQYFGPGTRLLVL.